Given below is one TCR beta chain in context. The data originate from a study of blood T cell repertoires in COVID-19. Study at large: The analysed material was cDNA or gDNA that came from T cells, B-cell-depleted T cells, or PBMCs.

Data came from immunoSEQ multiplex PCR; TCRdb stores just in-frame clones and leaves some out. The sample consists of 120,000 or so clones, about four fifths of them appearing once. After removal of 2 bases from V and 3 bases from J, the junction contained 13 bases not matched to a gene. The CDR3 has 18 residues. From germline, CDR1 is SGHRS and CDR2 YFSETQ. The chain is built from TRBV5-1 and TRBJ2-7; 11 bases agree with TRBD2. The receptor was isolated from a woman aged 30 to 39 who had recovered from COVID-19. The sample consisted of PBMCs or T cells enriched from blood (not recorded which). This CDR3 reads CASSFGRGASGRFYEQYF. CDR3 nucleotide sequence: TGCGCCAGCAGCTTCGGGCGAGGGGCTAGCGGGAGGTTCTACGAGCAGTACTTC.